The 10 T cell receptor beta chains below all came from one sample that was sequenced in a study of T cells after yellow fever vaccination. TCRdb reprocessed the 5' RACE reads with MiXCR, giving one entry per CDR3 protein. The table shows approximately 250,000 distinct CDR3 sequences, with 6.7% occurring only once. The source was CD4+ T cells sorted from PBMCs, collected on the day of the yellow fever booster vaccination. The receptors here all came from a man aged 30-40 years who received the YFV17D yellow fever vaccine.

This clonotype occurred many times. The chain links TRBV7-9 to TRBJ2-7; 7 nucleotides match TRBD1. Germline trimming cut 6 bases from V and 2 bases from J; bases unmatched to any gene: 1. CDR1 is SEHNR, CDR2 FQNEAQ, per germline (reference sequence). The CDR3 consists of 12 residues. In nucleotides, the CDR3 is TGTGCCAGCAGTCAGGGGGCCTACGAGCAGTACTTC. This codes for CASSQGAYEQYF.

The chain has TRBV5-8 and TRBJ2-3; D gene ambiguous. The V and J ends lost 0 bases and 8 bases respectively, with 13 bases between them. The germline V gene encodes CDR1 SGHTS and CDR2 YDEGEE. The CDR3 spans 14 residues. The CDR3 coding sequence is TGTGCCAGCAGCTTGGAGGGTGCGTTGGGTACGCAGTATTTT. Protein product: CASSLEGALGTQYF. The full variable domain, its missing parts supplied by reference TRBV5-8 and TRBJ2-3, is EAGVTQSPTHLIKTRGQQATLRCSPISGHTSVYWYQQALGLGLQFLLWYDEGEERNRGNFPPRFSGRQFPNYSSELNVNALELEDSALYLCASSLEGALGTQYFGPGTRLTVL.

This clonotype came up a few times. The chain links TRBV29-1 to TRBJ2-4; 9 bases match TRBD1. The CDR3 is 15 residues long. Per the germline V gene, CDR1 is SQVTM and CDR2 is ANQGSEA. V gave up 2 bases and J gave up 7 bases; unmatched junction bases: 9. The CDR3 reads CSVEPRDRVRNIQYF. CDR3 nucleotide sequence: TGCAGCGTTGAACCCCGGGACAGGGTTAGGAACATTCAGTACTTC.

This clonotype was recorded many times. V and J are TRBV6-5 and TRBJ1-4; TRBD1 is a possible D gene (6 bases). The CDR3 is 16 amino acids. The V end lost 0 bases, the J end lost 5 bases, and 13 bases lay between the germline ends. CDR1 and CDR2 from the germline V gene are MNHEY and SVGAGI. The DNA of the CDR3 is TGTGCCAGCAGTTACTCGTTGCAGGGGACGAATGAAAAACTGTTTTTT. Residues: CASSYSLQGTNEKLFF.

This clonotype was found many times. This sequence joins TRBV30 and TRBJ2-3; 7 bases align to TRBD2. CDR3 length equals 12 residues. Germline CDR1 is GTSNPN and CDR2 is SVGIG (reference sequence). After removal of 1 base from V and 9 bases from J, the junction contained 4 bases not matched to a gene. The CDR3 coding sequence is TGTGCCTGGAGTGCTATACTAGCGACGCAGTATTTT. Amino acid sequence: CAWSAILATQYF.

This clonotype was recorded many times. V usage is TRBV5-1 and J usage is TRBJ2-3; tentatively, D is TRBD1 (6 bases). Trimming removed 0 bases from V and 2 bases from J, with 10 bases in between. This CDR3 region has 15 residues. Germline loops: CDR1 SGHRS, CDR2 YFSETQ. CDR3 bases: TGCGCCAGCAGCTTGGCTACAGGGCCCACAGATACGCAGTATTTT. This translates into CASSLATGPTDTQYF.

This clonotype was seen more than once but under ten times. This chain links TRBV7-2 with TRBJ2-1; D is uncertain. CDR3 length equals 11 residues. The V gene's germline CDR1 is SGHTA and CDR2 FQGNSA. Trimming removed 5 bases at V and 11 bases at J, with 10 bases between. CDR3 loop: CASSPLGKQFF. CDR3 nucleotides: TGTGCCAGCAGCCCTCTAGGGAAGCAGTTCTTC.

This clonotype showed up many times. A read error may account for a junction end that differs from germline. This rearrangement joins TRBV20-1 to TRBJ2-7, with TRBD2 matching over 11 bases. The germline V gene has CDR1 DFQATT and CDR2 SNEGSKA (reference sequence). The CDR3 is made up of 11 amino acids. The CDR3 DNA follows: TGCAGTGCTAGAACGGCTAGCGGGAGGATCTTC. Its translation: CSARTASGRIF.

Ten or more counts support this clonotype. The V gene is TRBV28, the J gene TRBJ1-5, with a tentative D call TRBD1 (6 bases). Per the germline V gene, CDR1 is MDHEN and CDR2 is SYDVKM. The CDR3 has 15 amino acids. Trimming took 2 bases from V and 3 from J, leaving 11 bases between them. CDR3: CASSLPQGNNQPQHF. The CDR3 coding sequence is TGTGCCAGCAGTTTACCACAGGGTAACAATCAGCCCCAGCATTTT.

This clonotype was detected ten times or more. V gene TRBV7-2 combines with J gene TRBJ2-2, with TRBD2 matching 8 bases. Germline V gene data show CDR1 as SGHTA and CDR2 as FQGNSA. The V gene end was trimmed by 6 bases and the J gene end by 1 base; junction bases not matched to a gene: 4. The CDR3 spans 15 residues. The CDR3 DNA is TGTGCCAGCAGACTAAGCGGGAGGAACACCGGGGAGCTGTTTTTT. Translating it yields CASRLSGRNTGELFF.